This TCR beta chain was captured in a study of radiotherapy plus CTLA-4 blockade in lung cancer. Germline V lookup: CDR1 SGHRS, CDR2 YFSETQ. This CDR3 is built from 15 residues. The V end lost 4 bases, the J end lost 2 bases, and 14 bases lay between the germline ends. Sequenced by immunoSEQ multiplex PCR; TCRdb stores in-frame clones only, minus some. The sample lists tens of thousands of clones; approximately 83% were seen once. The gene calls are TRBV5-1 and TRBJ2-3; D is undetermined. The clonotype originates from a human donor with non-small cell lung cancer that progressed on radiotherapy plus ipilimumab. Sequences were derived from peripheral blood, sampled from a patient treated with radiotherapy plus ipilimumab. The CDR3 DNA is TGCGCCAGCAGCCCCGGATCCGGAAACACAGATACGCAGTATTTT. This translates into CASSPGSGNTDTQYF. The variable domain in full, completed from reference TRBV5-1 and TRBJ2-3, reads KAGVTQTPRYLIKTRGQQVTLSCSPISGHRSVSWYQQTPGQGLQFLFEYFSETQRNKGNFPGRFSGRQFSNSRSEMNVSTLELGDSALYLCASSPGSGNTDTQYFGPGTRLTVL.